Listed below are T cell receptor beta chains from one sample, sequenced in a study of blood T cell repertoires in COVID-19. The method was immunoSEQ multiplex PCR; TCRdb's version includes in-frame clones alone and lacks a portion of them. This table holds approximately 270,000 clones, about 89% found once. Sequences were obtained from PBMCs or T cells enriched from blood (not recorded which). Receptor source: a human donor in a cohort exposed to, infected with or recovered from COVID-19 (not recorded which). The donor label of this sample is uncertain. Each CDR3 is given with its conserved first and last residue. The D gene is left open where the match is weak. Some rows mark clone size as missing; the rest say once, few, many or name a class of expanded clone.

TRBJ1-1,TRBV6-2/TRBV6-3,.,TRBD1,TGTGCCAGCAGCCAAGGGACAGGGTTTTTCATGAACACTGAAGCTTTCTTT,CASSQGTGFFMNTEAFF
TRBJ2-1,TRBV4-2,.,TRBD2,TGTGCCAGCAGCCAAGATCCGGCTAGCGGGGGGGCGGGTAATGAGCAGTTCTTC,CASSQDPASGGAGNEQFF
TRBJ1-3,TRBV5-4,.,TRBD1,TGTGCCAGCAGCCCGAACCAAGGACAGGGAGACTCTGGAAACACCATATATTTT,CASSPNQGQGDSGNTIYF
TRBJ1-1,TRBV14,.,TRBD1,TGTGCCAGCAGCCCGGGGACAGGGGGGAGGATTACGAACACTGAAGCTTTCTTT,CASSPGTGGRITNTEAFF
TRBJ2-5,TRBV6-2/TRBV6-3,.,.,TGTGCCAGCAGTTTACCCCGGGGGAGGGAGACCCAGTACTTC,CASSLPRGRETQYF
TRBJ2-5,TRBV19,.,.,TGTGCCACCAGGGTTTCGGAGACCCAGTACTTC,CATRVSETQYF
TRBJ1-1,TRBV28,.,.,TGTGCCAGCAGTTTATTCTACTGGGCAACTCCCACTGAAGCTTTCTTT,CASSLFYWATPTEAFF
TRBJ2-5,TRBV5-1,.,TRBD1,TGCGCCAGCAGCTCCACAGGGGGTGGGGAGACCCAGTACTTC,CASSSTGGGETQYF
TRBJ1-1,TRBV9,.,.,TGTGCCAGCAGCCCAGGACACGCACCGAGATTGAACACTGAAGCTTTCTTT,CASSPGHAPRLNTEAFF
TRBJ1-1,TRBV2,.,.,TGTGCCAGCAGGAGGGTGACGGGGGTGAACACTGAAGCTTTCTTT,CASRRVTGVNTEAFF
TRBJ1-2,TRBV6-5,.,.,TGTGCCAGCTCCCGTACAGGTACCGGTGGCTACACCTTC,CASSRTGTGGYTF
TRBJ2-7,TRBV7-2,.,TRBD1,TGTGCCAGCAGCTACTTTGGGACAGGGTTACCCTACGAGCAGTACTTC,CASSYFGTGLPYEQYF
TRBJ1-1,TRBV19,once,.,TGTGCCAGCCACATGAACACTGAAGCTTTCTTT,CASHMNTEAFF
TRBJ1-1,TRBV27,.,.,TGTGCCAGCAGCATGGAGGGGTACACTGAAGCTTTCTTT,CASSMEGYTEAFF
TRBJ2-1,TRBV6-5,.,.,TGTGCCAGCAACTCCAGGGGTACGAATGAGCAGTTCTTC,CASNSRGTNEQFF
TRBJ2-1,TRBV20-1,.,.,TGCAGTGCTAGAAGCCATGAGCAGTTCTTC,CSARSHEQFF
TRBJ1-1,TRBV6-1,few,.,TGTGCCAGCAGTGACCAGTTAGACGGAGGGCGGACTGAAGCTTTCTTT,CASSDQLDGGRTEAFF
TRBJ1-1,TRBV14,.,TRBD1,TGTGCCAGCAGCCAAGGTTGGTGGACAGGGGACACTGAAGCTTTCTTT,CASSQGWWTGDTEAFF
TRBJ2-5,TRBV24-1,.,TRBD1,TGTGCCACCAGTGATTTTAGGGGGCTGGGTGGGGAGACCCAGTACTTC,CATSDFRGLGGETQYF
TRBJ2-7,TRBV7-2,.,.,TGTGCCAGCAGCTTAGTGCGAGAGCAGTACTTC,CASSLVREQYF
TRBJ1-3,TRBV5-1,.,.,TGCGCCAGCAGCTTGACATCAGGGGCTTTACTCGGAAACACCATATATTTT,CASSLTSGALLGNTIYF
TRBJ1-4,TRBV5-5,once,.,TGTGCCAGCAGCTTGGGTAGATATGACTTTAATGAAAAACTGTTTTTT,CASSLGRYDFNEKLFF
TRBJ2-7,TRBV11-2,.,TRBD1,TGTGCCAGCAGCTATATTTTCTCCGGGACAGGAGCTTACGAGCAGTACTTC,CASSYIFSGTGAYEQYF
TRBJ2-1,TRBV4-1,.,TRBD1,TGCGCCAGCAGCCAGCTGAGGGTGGGGACAGGCCCTTACAATGAGCAGTTCTTC,CASSQLRVGTGPYNEQFF
TRBJ1-6,TRBV20-1,.,.,TGCAGTGCTAGTCGGGACACCGCTAATTCACCCCTCCACTTT,CSASRDTANSPLHF
TRBJ1-1,TRBV19,.,TRBD1,TGTGCCAGTAGCCTGACAGGGGGCGGGGCTGAAGCTTTCTTT,CASSLTGGGAEAFF
TRBJ2-1,TRBV11-2,.,.,TGTGCCAGCAGCTTTTTAACTAGTGGCAATGAGCAGTTCTTC,CASSFLTSGNEQFF
TRBJ2-4,TRBV24-1,.,TRBD1,TGTGCCACCAGTGACCCGGGTACAGGGGAGAAGGGAATTCAGTACTTC,CATSDPGTGEKGIQYF
TRBJ2-1,TRBV5-6,.,TRBD1,TGTGCCAGCAGCCTAGCTCTTGGAGACAGGGGCTTCTACAATGAGCAGTTCTTC,CASSLALGDRGFYNEQFF
TRBJ2-3,TRBV5-4,.,TRBD2,TGTGCCAGCAGCAACAGCGGGGGCACAGATACGCAGTATTTT,CASSNSGGTDTQYF
TRBJ2-7,TRBV12-5,.,.,TGTGCTAGTGGTTTGAAAACAGGGAACTCCTTCTACGAGCAGTACTTC,CASGLKTGNSFYEQYF
TRBJ2-7,TRBV4-3,.,.,TGCGCCAGCAGCCAAGATGGGCTTTCCTACGAGCAGTACTTC,CASSQDGLSYEQYF
TRBJ2-7,TRBV7-2,.,.,TGTGCCAGCAGCGGGGGAGGGGGCGAGCAGTACTTC,CASSGGGGEQYF
TRBJ2-5,TRBV9,.,TRBD2,TGTGCCAGCAGCGTAGCTGGACTAGCGGTAGAGACCCAGTACTTC,CASSVAGLAVETQYF
TRBJ1-5,TRBV19,.,.,TGTGCCAGTATCGGTCCCGCCGGGAATCAGCCCCAGCATTTT,CASIGPAGNQPQHF
TRBJ1-4,TRBV9,.,.,TGTGCCAGCAGCCCTAGGGGCTCGGGTGAAAAACTGTTTTTT,CASSPRGSGEKLFF
TRBJ1-2,TRBV7-4,few,.,TGTGCCAGCAGCTTGGGGCCTAAGGTGCGCTATGGCTACACCTTC,CASSLGPKVRYGYTF